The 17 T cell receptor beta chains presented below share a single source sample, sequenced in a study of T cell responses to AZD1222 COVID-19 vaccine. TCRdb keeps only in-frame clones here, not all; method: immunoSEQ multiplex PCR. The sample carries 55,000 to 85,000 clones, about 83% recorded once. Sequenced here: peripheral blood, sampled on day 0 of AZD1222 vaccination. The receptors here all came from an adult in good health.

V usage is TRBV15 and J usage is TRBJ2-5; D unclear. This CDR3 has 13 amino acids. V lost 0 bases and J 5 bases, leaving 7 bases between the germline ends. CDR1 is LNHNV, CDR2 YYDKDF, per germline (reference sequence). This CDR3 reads CATSRDLGETQYF. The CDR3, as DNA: TGTGCCACCAGCAGAGATTTGGGGGAGACCCAGTACTTC.

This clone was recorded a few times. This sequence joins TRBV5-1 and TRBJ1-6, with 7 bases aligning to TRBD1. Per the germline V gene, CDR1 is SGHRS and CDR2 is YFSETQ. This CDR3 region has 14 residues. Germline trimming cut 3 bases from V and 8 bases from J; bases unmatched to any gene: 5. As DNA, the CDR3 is TGCGCCAGCAGCTATGGACAGGTAGATTCACCCCTCCACTTT. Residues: CASSYGQVDSPLHF.

CDR3 nucleotides: TGCGCCAGCAGCCGAGGGACAGGGGGCGACGAGCAGTACTTC. As protein: CASSRGTGGDEQYF. The rearrangement links TRBV4-3 to TRBJ2-7; the match to TRBD1 covers 12 bases. This CDR3 spans 14 amino acids. CDR1 and CDR2 (germline): LGHNA, YSLEER. V was clipped by 4 bases and J by 5 bases; unmatched bases: 3.

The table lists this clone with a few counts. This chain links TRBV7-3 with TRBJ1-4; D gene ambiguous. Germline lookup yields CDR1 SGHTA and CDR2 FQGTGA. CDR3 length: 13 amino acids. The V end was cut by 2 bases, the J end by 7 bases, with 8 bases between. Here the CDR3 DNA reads TGTGCCAGCAGCTTATACCCCGGTGAAAAACTGTTTTTT. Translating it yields CASSLYPGEKLFF.

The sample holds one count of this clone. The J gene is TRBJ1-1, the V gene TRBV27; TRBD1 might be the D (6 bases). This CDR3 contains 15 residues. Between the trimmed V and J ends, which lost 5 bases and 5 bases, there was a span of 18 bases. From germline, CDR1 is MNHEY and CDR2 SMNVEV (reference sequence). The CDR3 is CASSPSRGAVTEAFF. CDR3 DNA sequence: TGTGCCAGCAGTCCCTCGCGGGGGGCGGTGACTGAAGCTTTCTTT.

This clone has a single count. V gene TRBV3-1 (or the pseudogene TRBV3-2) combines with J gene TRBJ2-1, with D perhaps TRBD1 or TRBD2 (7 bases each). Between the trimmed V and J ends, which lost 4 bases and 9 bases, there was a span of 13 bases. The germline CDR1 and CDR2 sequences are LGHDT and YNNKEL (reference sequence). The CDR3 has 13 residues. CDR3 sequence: CASSREGAREQFF. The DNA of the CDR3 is TGTGCCAGCAGCCGGGAGGGGGCGCGTGAGCAGTTCTTC.

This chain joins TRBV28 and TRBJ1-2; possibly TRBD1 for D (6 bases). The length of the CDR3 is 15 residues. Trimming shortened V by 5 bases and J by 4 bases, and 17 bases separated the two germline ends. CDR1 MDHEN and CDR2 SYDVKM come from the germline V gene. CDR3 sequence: CASSPPRQQGYGYTF. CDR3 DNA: TGTGCCAGCAGTCCGCCCCGCCAACAGGGCTATGGCTACACCTTC.

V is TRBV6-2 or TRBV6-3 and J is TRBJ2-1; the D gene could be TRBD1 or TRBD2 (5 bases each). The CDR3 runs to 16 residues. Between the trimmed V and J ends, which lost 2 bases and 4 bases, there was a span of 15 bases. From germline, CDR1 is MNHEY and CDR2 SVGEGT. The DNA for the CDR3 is TGTGCCAGCAGTTACGCCCGGGGCTCGAGGTACAATGAGCAGTTCTTC. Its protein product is CASSYARGSRYNEQFF.

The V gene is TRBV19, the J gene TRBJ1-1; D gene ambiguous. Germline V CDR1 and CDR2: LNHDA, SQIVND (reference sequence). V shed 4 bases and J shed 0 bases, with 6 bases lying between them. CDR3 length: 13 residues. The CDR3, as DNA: TGTGCCAGTAGTACTCGAATGAACACTGAAGCTTTCTTT. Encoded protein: CASSTRMNTEAFF.

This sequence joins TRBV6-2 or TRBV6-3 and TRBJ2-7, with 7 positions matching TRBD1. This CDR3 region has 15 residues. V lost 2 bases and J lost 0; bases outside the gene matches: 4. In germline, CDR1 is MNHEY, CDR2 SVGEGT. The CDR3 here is CASSYRWDSSYEQYF. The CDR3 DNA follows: TGTGCCAGCAGTTACAGATGGGACAGCTCCTACGAGCAGTACTTC.

The CDR3: CASLMLSRWATGELFF. DNA for the CDR3: TGTGCCAGCCTCATGTTGTCCAGGTGGGCCACCGGGGAGCTGTTTTTT. The J gene is TRBJ2-2, the V gene TRBV7-2; no firm D call. Germline V gives CDR1 SGHTA, CDR2 FQGNSA. V was cut by 8 bases and J by 4 bases, with 20 bases left in between. The CDR3 totals 16 residues.

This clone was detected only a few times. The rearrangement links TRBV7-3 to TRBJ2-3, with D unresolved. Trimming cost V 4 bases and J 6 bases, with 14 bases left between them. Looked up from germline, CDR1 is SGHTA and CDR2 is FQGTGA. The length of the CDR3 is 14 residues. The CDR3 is CASSSPETRDTQYF. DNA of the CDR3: TGTGCCAGCAGCTCCCCAGAGACCCGGGATACGCAGTATTTT.

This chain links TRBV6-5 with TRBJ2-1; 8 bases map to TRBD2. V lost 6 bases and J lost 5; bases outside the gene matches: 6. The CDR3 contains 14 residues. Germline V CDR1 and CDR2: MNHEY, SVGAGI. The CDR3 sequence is CASRSGGSNNEQFF. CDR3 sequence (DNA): TGTGCCAGCAGAAGCGGGGGCTCAAACAATGAGCAGTTCTTC.

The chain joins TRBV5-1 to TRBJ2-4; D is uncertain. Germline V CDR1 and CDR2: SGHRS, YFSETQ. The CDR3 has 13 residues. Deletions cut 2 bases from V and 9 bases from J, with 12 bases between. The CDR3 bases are TGCGCCAGCAGCTTACTCCCTGGAAGCATTCAGTACTTC. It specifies CASSLLPGSIQYF.

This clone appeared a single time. The CDR3 sequence: CASSYVGGLGYGYTF. The CDR3 coding sequence is TGTGCCAGCAGTTACGTTGGGGGGTTGGGCTATGGCTACACCTTC. The V call is TRBV6-5, the J call TRBJ1-2; D may be TRBD1 (5 bases). The CDR3 covers 15 residues. V gave up 2 bases and J gave up 4 bases, with 14 bases separating them. Looked up from germline, CDR1 is MNHEY and CDR2 is SVGAGI.

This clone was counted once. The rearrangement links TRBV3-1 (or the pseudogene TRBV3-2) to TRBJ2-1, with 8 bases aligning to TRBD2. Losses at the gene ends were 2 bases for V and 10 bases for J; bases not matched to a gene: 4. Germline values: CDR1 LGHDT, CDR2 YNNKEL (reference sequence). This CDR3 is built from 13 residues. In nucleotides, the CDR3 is TGTGCCAGCAGCCAAATTGGCGGGGGGGAGCAGTTCTTC. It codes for CASSQIGGGEQFF.

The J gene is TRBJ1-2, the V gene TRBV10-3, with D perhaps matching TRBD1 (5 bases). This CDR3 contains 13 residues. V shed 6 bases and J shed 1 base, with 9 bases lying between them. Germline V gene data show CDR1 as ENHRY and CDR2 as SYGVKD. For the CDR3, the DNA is TGTGCCATCAGCCAACAGGTTAACTATGGCTACACCTTC. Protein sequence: CAISQQVNYGYTF.